This T cell receptor beta chain was sequenced for a study of metastatic and nonmetastatic thyroid tumors. Overall study results and limits: For both blood and tumor, malignant thyroid tumors reportedly showed significantly higher TCR beta diversity than benign nodules did.

On this clone: Its antigen is as yet unknown.

TCRdb reprocessed the PCR reads via MiXCR. The data contain about 8,000 clones, roughly a quarter of them singletons. The germline V gene encodes CDR1 MGHDK and CDR2 SYGVNS. V was clipped by 6 bases and J by 0 bases; unmatched bases: 17. CDR3 length: 20 residues. No treatment had been given to any patient before thyroid surgery. Sequenced input: adjacent normal tissue. The receptor comes from a female donor with papillary thyroid cancer or a benign thyroid nodule (not recorded which). Some clones in this sample may be carry-over from other donors' samples. This chain joins TRBV25-1 and TRBJ2-7, with 13 bases lining up with TRBD2. The CDR3 loop reads CASSPTPGLAGAPSSYEQYF. CDR3 DNA: TGTGCCAGCAGCCCTACCCCCGGACTAGCGGGGGCCCCGAGCTCCTACGAGCAGTACTTC.